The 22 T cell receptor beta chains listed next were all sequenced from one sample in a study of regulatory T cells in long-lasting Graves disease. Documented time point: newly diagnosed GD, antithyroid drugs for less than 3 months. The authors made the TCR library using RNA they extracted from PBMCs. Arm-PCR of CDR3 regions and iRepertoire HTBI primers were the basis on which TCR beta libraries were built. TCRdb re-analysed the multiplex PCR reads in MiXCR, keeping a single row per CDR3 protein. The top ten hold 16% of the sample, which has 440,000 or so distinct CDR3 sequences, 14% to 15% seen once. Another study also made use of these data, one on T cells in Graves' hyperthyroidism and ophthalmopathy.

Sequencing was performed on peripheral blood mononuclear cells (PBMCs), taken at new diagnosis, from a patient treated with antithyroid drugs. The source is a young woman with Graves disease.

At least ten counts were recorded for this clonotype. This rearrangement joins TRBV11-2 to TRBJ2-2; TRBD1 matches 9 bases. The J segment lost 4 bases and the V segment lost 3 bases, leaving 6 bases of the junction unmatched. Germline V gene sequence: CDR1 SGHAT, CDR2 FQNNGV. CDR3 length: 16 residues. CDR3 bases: TGTGCCAGCAGCTTGGGACAGGGAAGGGGCACCGGGGAGCTGTTTTTT. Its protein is CASSLGQGRGTGELFF. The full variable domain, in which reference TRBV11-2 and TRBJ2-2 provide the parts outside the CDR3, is EAGVAQSPRYKIIEKRQSVAFWCNPISGHATLYWYQQILGQGPKLLIQFQNNGVVDDSQLPKDRFSAERLKGVDSTLKIQPAKLEDSAVYLCASSLGQGRGTGELFFGEGSRLTVL.

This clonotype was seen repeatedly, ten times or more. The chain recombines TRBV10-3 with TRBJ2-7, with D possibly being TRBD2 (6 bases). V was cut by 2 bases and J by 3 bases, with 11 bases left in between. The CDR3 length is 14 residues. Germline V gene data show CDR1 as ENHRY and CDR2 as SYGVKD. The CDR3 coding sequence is TGTGCCATCAGTGAGGGAGGAGGGGTCTACGAGCAGTACTTC. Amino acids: CAISEGGGVYEQYF.

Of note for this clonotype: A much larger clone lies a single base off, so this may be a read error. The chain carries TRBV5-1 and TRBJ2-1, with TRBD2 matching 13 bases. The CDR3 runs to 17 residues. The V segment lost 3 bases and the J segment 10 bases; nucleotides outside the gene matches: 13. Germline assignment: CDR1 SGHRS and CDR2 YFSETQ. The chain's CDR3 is CASSSRGGTSGTKEQFF. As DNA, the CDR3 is TGCGCCAGCAGCTCCAGGGGGGGGACTAGCGGGACCAAGGAGCAGTTCTTC.

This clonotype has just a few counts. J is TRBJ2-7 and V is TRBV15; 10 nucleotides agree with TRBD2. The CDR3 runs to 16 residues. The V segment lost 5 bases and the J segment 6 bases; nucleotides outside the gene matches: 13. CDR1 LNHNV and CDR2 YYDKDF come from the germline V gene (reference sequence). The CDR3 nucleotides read TGTGCCACCAGCGGAACCCTAGCGGGAGAACGGGGCGAGCAGTACTTC. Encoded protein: CATSGTLAGERGEQYF. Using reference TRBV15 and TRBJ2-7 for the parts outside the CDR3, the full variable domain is DAMVIQNPRYQVTQFGKPVTLSCSQTLNHNVMYWYQQKSSQAPKLLFHYYDKDFNNEADTPDNFQSRRPNTSFCFLDIRSPGLGDTAMYLCATSGTLAGERGEQYFGPGTRLTVT.

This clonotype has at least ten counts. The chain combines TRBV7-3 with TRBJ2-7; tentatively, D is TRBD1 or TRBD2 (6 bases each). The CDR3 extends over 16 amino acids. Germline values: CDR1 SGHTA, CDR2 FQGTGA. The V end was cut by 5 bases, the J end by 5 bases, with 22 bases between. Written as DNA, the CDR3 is TGTGCCAGCAGCACTACCGGGGGCGCCGGTAGTAACGAGCAGTACTTC. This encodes CASSTTGGAGSNEQYF.

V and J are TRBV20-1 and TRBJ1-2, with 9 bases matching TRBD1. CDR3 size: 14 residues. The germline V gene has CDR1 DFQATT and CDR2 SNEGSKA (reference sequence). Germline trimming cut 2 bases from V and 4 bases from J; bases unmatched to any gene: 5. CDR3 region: CSARHRGLAYGYTF. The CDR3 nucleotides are TGCAGTGCTAGACACAGGGGGCTGGCCTATGGCTACACCTTC.

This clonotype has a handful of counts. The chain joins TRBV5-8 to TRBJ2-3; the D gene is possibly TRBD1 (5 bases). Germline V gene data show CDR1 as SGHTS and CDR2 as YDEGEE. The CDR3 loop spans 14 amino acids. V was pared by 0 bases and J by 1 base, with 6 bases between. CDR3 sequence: CASSLEQGTDTQYF. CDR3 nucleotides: TGTGCCAGCAGCTTGGAACAGGGCACAGATACGCAGTATTTT.

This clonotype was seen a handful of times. The CDR3 DNA is TGTGCCAGCAGCCCCAGACTCGCTGAAGCTTTCTTT. It specifies CASSPRLAEAFF. The J gene is TRBJ1-1, the V gene TRBV14; D uncertain. Per the germline V gene, CDR1 is SGHDN and CDR2 is FVKESK. CDR3 length: 12 residues. The germline V and J ends were trimmed by 4 bases and 6 bases, with 9 bases remaining between them.

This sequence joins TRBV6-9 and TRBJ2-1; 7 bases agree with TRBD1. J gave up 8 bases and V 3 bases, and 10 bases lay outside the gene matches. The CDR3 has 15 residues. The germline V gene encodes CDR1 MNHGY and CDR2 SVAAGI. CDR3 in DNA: TGTGCCAGCAGTTACTCAAGGGGGCGCATCCATGAGCAGTTCTTC. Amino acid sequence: CASSYSRGRIHEQFF.

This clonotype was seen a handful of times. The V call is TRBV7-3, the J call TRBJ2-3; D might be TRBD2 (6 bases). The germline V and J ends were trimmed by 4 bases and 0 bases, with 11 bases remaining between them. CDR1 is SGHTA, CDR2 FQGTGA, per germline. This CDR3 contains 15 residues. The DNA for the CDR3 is TGTGCCAGCAGCTGGGACTTCACTAGCACAGATACGCAGTATTTT. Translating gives CASSWDFTSTDTQYF.

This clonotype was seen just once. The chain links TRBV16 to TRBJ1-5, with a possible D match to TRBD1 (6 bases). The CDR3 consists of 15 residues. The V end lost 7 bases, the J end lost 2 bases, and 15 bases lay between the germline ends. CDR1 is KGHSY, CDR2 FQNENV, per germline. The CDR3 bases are TGTGCCAGCACGGGGGGCCACCGGGGCAATCAGCCCCAGCATTTT. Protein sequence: CASTGGHRGNQPQHF.

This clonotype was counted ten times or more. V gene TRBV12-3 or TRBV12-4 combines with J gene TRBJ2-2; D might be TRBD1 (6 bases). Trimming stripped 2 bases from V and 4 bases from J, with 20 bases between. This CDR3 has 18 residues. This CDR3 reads CASSLFRTAVLFTGELFF. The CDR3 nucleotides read TGTGCCAGCAGTTTATTTCGGACAGCCGTACTATTCACCGGGGAGCTGTTTTTT.

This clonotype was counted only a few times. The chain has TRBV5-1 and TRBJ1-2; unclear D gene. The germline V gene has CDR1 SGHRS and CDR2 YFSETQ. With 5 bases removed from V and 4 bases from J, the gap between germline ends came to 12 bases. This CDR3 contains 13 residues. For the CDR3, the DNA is TGCGCCAGCAGTGCTGGGGAAATCTATGGCTACACCTTC. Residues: CASSAGEIYGYTF. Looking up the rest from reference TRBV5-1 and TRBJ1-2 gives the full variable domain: KAGVTQTPRYLIKTRGQQVTLSCSPISGHRSVSWYQQTPGQGLQFLFEYFSETQRNKGNFPGRFSGRQFSNSRSEMNVSTLELGDSALYLCASSAGEIYGYTFGSGTRLTVV.

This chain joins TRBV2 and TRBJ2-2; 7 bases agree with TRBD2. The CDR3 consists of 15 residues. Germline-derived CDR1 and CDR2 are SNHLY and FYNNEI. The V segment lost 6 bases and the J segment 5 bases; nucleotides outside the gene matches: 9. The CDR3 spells CASSSDDGRTGELFF. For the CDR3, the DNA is TGTGCCAGCAGCTCCGACGACGGGAGGACCGGGGAGCTGTTTTTT.

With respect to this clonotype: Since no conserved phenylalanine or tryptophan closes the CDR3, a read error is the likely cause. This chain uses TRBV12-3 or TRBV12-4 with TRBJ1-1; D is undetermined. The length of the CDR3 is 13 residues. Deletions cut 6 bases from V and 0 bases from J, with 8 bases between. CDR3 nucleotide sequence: TGTGCCAGCAGATTTAATATGAACACTGAAGCTTTCCTT. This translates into CASRFNMNTEAFL.

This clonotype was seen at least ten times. DNA for the CDR3: TGTGCCACCCCAGCGAACACCGGGGAGCTGTTTTTT. Translating it yields CATPANTGELFF. The V call is TRBV28, the J call TRBJ2-2; D is undetermined. The V gene lost 10 bases and the J gene lost 0 bases, with 6 bases spanning the gap. There are 12 residues in the CDR3. Germline V gene sequence: CDR1 MDHEN, CDR2 SYDVKM.

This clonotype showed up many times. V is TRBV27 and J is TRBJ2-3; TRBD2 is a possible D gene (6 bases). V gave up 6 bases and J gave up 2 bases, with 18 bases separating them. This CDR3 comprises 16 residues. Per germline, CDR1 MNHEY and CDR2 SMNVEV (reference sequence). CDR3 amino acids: CASRPLAPPFTDTQYF. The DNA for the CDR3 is TGTGCCAGCAGACCACTAGCCCCACCCTTCACAGATACGCAGTATTTT.

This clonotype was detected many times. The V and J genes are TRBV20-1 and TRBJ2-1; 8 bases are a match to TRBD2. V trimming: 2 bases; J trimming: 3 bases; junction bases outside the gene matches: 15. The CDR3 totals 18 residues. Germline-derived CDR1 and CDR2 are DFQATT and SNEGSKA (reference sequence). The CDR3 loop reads CSARHGNRTSLFYNEQFF. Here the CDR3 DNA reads TGCAGTGCTAGACATGGGAACCGGACTAGCCTTTTCTACAATGAGCAGTTCTTC.

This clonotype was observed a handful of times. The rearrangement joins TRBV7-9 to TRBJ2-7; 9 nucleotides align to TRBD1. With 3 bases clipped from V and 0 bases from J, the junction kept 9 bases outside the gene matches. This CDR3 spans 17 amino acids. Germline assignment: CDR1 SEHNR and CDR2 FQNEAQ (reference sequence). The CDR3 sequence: CASSLGRWDRVSYEQYF. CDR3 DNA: TGTGCCAGCAGCTTGGGTAGATGGGACAGGGTCTCCTACGAGCAGTACTTC.

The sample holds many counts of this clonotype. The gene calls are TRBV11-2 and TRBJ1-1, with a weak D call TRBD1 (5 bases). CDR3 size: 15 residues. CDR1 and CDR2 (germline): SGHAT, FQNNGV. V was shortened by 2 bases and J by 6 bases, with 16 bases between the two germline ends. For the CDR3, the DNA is TGTGCCAGCAGCTTAAATGGGGGTGGTGGCGCTGAAGCTTTCTTT. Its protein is CASSLNGGGGAEAFF.

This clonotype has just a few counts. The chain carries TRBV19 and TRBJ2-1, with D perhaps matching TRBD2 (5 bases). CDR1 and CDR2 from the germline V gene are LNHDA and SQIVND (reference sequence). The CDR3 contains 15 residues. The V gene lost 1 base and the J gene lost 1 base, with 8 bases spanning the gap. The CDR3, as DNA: TGTGCCAGTAGTATAGCTAGCTATTCCTACAATGAGCAGTTCTTC. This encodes CASSIASYSYNEQFF.

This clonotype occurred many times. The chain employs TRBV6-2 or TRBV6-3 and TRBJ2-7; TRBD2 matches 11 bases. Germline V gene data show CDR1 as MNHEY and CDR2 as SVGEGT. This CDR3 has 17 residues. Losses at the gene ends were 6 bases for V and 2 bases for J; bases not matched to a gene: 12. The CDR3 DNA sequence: TGTGCCAGCAGCACAGAAGGAGTAGCGGGAGGGCCCTACGAGCAGTACTTC. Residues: CASSTEGVAGGPYEQYF.